This T cell receptor beta chain was captured in a study of CD8+CD57+ T cells in acquired aplastic anemia. Germline CDR1 reads ENHRY; CDR2 reads SYGVKD. This CDR3 contains 14 residues. V lost 2 bases and J 0 bases, leaving 5 bases between the germline ends. Flow cytometry had shown expanded CD8+CD57+ cells in the patients chosen for sequencing. TCR beta VDJ and CDR3 profiling used genomic DNA as template. TCRdb itself ran the reads through MiXCR, one entry per CDR3 protein. The sample has 180,000 or so distinct CDR3 sequences, roughly half seen once. This TCR derives from a human donor with aplastic anemia. The specimen sequenced was sorted CD4+, CD8+, or CD8+CD57+ T cells (not recorded which) from PBMCs. The chain links TRBV10-3 to TRBJ1-5; D uncertain. The CDR3 DNA reads TGTGCCATCAGTGAGGGGTATAGCAATCAGCCCCAGCATTTT. Its translation: CAISEGYSNQPQHF.